This T cell receptor beta chain was identified during a study of blood T cell repertoires in COVID-19. Turning to the study itself: The United States, Italy and Spain provided the acute and convalescent COVID-19 samples.

Trimming took 10 bases from V and 2 from J; bases not matched to a gene: 12. Per the germline V gene, CDR1 is SGHTA and CDR2 is FQGNSA. CDR3 length equals 15 residues. The authors' processing: Reference gene primer amplification gave estimated nucleated cell counts. Only in-frame clones appear in the TCRdb table, and some are missing; sequencing was by immunoSEQ multiplex PCR. V and J calls and clone size are those listed in that table; D and trimming were worked out from the DNA. This sample has 300,000 to 400,000 clones, with around 89% found just once. The chain combines TRBV7-2 with TRBJ1-2; TRBD1 matches 8 bases. The specimen sequenced was peripheral blood. The source of this sequence is a woman in her thirties with COVID-19, enrolled during active disease. The CDR3 is CAKNSADRGNYGYTF. CDR3 coding DNA: TGTGCCAAAAACTCGGCTGACAGGGGCAACTATGGCTACACCTTC.